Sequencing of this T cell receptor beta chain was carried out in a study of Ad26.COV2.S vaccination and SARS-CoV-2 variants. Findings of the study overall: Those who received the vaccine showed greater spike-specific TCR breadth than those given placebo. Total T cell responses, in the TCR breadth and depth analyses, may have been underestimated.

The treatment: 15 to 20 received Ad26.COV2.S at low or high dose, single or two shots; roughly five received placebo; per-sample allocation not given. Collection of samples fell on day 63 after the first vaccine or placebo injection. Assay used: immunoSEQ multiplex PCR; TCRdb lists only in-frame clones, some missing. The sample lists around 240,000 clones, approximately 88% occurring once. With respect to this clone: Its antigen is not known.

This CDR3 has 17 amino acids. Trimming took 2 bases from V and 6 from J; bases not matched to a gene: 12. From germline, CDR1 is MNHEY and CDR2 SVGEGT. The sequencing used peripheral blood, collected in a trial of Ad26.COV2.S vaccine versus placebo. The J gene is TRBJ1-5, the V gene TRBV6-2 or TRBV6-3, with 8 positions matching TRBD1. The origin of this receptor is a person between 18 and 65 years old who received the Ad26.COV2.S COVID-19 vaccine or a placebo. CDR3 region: CASSYLTSQGAVQPQHF. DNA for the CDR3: TGTGCCAGCAGTTACCTTACTTCCCAGGGGGCAGTTCAGCCCCAGCATTTT.